This passage covers 20 T cell receptor beta chains from one sample sequenced in a study of CD8+ T cells in alopecia areata. Treatment defined: oral pan-JAK inhibitor, 5-10 mg twice daily. Reverse transcription of extracted RNA yielded cDNA, which provided the sequencing template. The protocol was immunoSEQ multiplex PCR, while the TCRdb copy is restricted to in-frame clones and leaves out a portion. This table has about 160,000 clones, just over 65% appearing once. The sample was CD4+ T cells sorted from blood, taken at week 4, from a patient treated with tofacitinib. Source of these receptors: a human donor with alopecia areata.

The chain has TRBV15 and TRBJ2-7, with 7 bases lining up with TRBD1. The CDR3 extends over 14 amino acids. The germline V gene has CDR1 LNHNV and CDR2 YYDKDF (reference sequence). Unmatched junction bases numbered 5, after V lost 3 bases and J lost 3 bases. CDR3 sequence reads: CATSSKRGLYEQYF. CDR3 sequence (DNA): TGTGCCACCAGCAGCAAGAGGGGGCTCTACGAGCAGTACTTC.

The V gene is TRBV30, the J gene TRBJ1-2, with 8 bases that match TRBD1. The CDR3 consists of 13 residues. V trimming: 5 bases; J trimming: 4 bases; junction bases outside the gene matches: 6. The germline V gene encodes CDR1 GTSNPN and CDR2 SVGIG (reference sequence). In DNA, the CDR3 is TGTGCCTGGTCTCGGACAGGGTTCTATGGCTACACCTTC. Its translation: CAWSRTGFYGYTF.

The table lists this clone with a count of one. The chain uses TRBV30 and TRBJ1-6; TRBD1 is a possible D gene (5 bases). The V end lost 5 bases, the J end lost 7 bases, and 12 bases lay between the germline ends. Germline CDR1 is GTSNPN and CDR2 is SVGIG (reference sequence). The CDR3 is 13 residues long. CDR3 amino acids: CAWGPRGNSPLHF. The CDR3 nucleotides are TGTGCCTGGGGGCCTCGGGGGAATTCACCCCTCCACTTT.

This clone came up a few times. The chain joins TRBV19 to TRBJ1-2; D uncertain. The CDR3 totals 15 residues. Germline CDR1 LNHDA, CDR2 SQIVND (reference sequence). Trimming shortened V by 5 bases and J by 3 bases, and 16 bases separated the two germline ends. CDR3 nucleotides: TGTGCCAGTAGTCGTTGGGCCTCACCAGACTATGGCTACACCTTC. Amino acids: CASSRWASPDYGYTF.

The table lists this clone with a few counts. CDR3 sequence: CASSAGTDLAGYTF. The DNA for the CDR3 is TGTGCCAGCAGCGCTGGGACAGACTTAGCTGGCTACACCTTC. V usage is TRBV9 and J usage is TRBJ1-2; 7 bases match TRBD1. From germline, CDR1 is SGDLS and CDR2 YYNGEE. The CDR3 is 14 residues long. V lost 3 bases, J lost 7 bases, and 9 bases stayed unmatched.

The chain uses TRBV10-3 and TRBJ2-5; D may be TRBD1 (6 bases). Trimming removed 10 bases at V and 5 bases at J, with 17 bases between. The CDR3 loop spans 13 amino acids. The germline gives CDR1 ENHRY, CDR2 SYGVKD. The CDR3 bases are TGTGCCACCGGGGACACCCCTGGGGAGACCCAGTACTTC. It codes for CATGDTPGETQYF.

This chain uses TRBV5-1 with TRBJ2-1, with no clear D. V dropped 0 bases and J dropped 7 bases, with 14 bases sitting between them. The germline V gene encodes CDR1 SGHRS and CDR2 YFSETQ. The CDR3 has 15 residues. CDR3 residues: CASSLAAKLQNEQFF. The DNA for the CDR3 is TGCGCCAGCAGCTTGGCAGCCAAACTGCAGAATGAGCAGTTCTTC.

In its sample, this clone was seen once. This chain uses TRBV30 with TRBJ2-7, with TRBD1 identical over 7 bases. Germline V gene lookup returns CDR1 GTSNPN and CDR2 SVGIG (reference sequence). The CDR3 is 15 amino acids. The V segment lost 3 bases and the J segment 0 bases; nucleotides outside the gene matches: 8. CDR3 sequence (DNA): TGTGCCTGGAGAATACCGGGACAGAGCTCCTACGAGCAGTACTTC. It specifies CAWRIPGQSSYEQYF.

The V call is TRBV9, the J call TRBJ2-7; D remains unclear. From germline, CDR1 is SGDLS and CDR2 YYNGEE. V lost 0 bases and J 1 base, leaving 8 bases between the germline ends. The CDR3 spans 14 residues. The CDR3, as DNA: TGTGCCAGCAGCGTAGCGGACGGGTCCTACGAGCAGTACTTC. Translated, it gives CASSVADGSYEQYF.

This clone is termed medium-sized. The genes are TRBV7-2 and TRBJ2-3; TRBD2 matches at 8 bases. CDR3 length: 16 amino acids. CDR1 is SGHTA, CDR2 FQGNSA, per germline. CDR3 coding DNA: TGTGCTGGGAGAGCGGGGGTTCATATTAGCACAGATACGCAGTATTTT. Its protein is CAGRAGVHISTDTQYF.

This chain joins TRBV7-2 and TRBJ2-5; TRBD2 matches 11 bases. The V and J ends lost 2 bases and 5 bases, in that order; junction bases with no gene match: 4. This CDR3 spans 15 amino acids. The germline CDR1 and CDR2 sequences are SGHTA and FQGNSA. This CDR3 is CASSLPTSGVETQYF. In DNA form, the CDR3 reads TGTGCCAGCAGCTTACCGACTAGCGGGGTGGAGACCCAGTACTTC.

The chain recombines TRBV6-5 with TRBJ1-1; no clear D. The germline V gene encodes CDR1 MNHEY and CDR2 SVGAGI. The CDR3 covers 14 residues. V lost 4 bases and J 0 bases, leaving 9 bases between the germline ends. Here the CDR3 reads CASSSQIMNTEAFF. In DNA form, the CDR3 reads TGTGCCAGCAGTTCGCAGATTATGAACACTGAAGCTTTCTTT.

V usage is TRBV29-1 and J usage is TRBJ1-6; D is undetermined. With 5 bases removed from V and 7 bases from J, the gap between germline ends came to 15 bases. This CDR3 has 14 residues. Germline V lookup: CDR1 SQVTM, CDR2 ANQGSEA. The CDR3 region is CSVRATSGNSPLHF. The CDR3 DNA follows: TGCAGCGTTCGAGCAACCTCTGGGAATTCACCCCTCCACTTT.

Remarks on this clone: The conserved closing phenylalanine or tryptophan is absent in this CDR3, likely reflecting a read error. V usage is TRBV30 and J usage is TRBJ1-2; D ambiguous. CDR1 GTSNPN and CDR2 SVGIG come from the germline V gene (reference sequence). Between the trimmed V and J ends, which lost 4 bases and 0 bases, there was a span of 9 bases. CDR3 size: 13 residues. For the CDR3, the DNA is TGTGCCTGGACAATGAGTCCTAACTATGGCTACACCTCC. It encodes CAWTMSPNYGYTS.

The chain links TRBV29-1 to TRBJ1-1; perhaps TRBD1 as D (5 bases). The CDR3 totals 15 residues. Trimming stripped 4 bases from V and 1 base from J, with 16 bases between. Germline CDR1 and CDR2: SQVTM and ANQGSEA. The CDR3 sequence: CSVGMQGWGNTEAFF. As DNA, the CDR3 is TGCAGCGTTGGAATGCAGGGTTGGGGGAACACTGAAGCTTTCTTT.

The chain uses TRBV6-5 and TRBJ1-2; 10 bases line up with TRBD1. CDR3 length equals 13 residues. Unmatched junction bases numbered 5, after V lost 6 bases and J lost 7 bases. Germline V CDR1 and CDR2: MNHEY, SVGAGI. The CDR3 region has the DNA TGTGCCAGCAGCTTCGGACAGGGGGGTGGCTACACCTTC. This sequence encodes CASSFGQGGGYTF.

J is TRBJ2-7 and V is TRBV29-1; 7 bases align to TRBD1. This CDR3 is 12 amino acids long. After removal of 7 bases from V and 1 base from J, the junction contained 4 bases not matched to a gene. From germline, CDR1 is SQVTM and CDR2 ANQGSEA. The CDR3 region is CSGRQGSYEQYF. The CDR3 nucleotides read TGCAGCGGTAGACAGGGATCCTACGAGCAGTACTTC.

This rearrangement joins TRBV11-2 to TRBJ1-1; possibly TRBD1 for D (6 bases). Trimming cost V 1 base and J 5 bases, with 11 bases left between them. This CDR3 has 14 residues. Germline-derived CDR1 and CDR2 are SGHAT and FQNNGV. The CDR3 sequence is CASSLGTGTTEAFF. In DNA, the CDR3 is TGTGCCAGCAGCTTAGGAACAGGGACTACTGAAGCTTTCTTT.

The chain uses TRBV12-5 and TRBJ2-5; no clear D. Per germline, CDR1 LGHNT and CDR2 FRNRAP. This CDR3 has 14 amino acids. Trimming shortened V by 0 bases and J by 4 bases, and 9 bases separated the two germline ends. The CDR3 spells CASGLVSLGETQYF. The CDR3 DNA follows: TGTGCTAGTGGTTTGGTATCTCTGGGAGAGACCCAGTACTTC.

V gene TRBV6-1 combines with J gene TRBJ1-2, with D hard to call. CDR3 size: 10 residues. Trimming pared 7 bases from V and 2 bases from J, leaving 2 bases between. Germline V CDR1 and CDR2: MNHNS, SASEGT. The CDR3 is CASKNYGYTF. CDR3 sequence (DNA): TGTGCCAGCAAGAACTATGGCTACACCTTC.